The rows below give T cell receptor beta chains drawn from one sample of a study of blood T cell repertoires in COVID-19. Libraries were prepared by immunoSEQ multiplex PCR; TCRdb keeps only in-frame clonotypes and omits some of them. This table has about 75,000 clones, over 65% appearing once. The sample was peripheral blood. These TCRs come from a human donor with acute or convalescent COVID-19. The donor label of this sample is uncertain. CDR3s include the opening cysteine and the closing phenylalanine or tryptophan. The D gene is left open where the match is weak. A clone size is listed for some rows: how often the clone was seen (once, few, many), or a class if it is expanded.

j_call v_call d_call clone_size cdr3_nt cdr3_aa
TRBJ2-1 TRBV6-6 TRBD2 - TGTGCCAGCAGTTTGGGGGGGTTACCGGATGAGCAGTTCTTC CASSLGGLPDEQFF
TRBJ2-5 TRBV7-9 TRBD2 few TGTGCCAGCAGCCCCACTAGCGGGGCTTCTGGAGAGACCCAGTACTTC CASSPTSGASGETQYF
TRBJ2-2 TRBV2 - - TGTGCCAGCCGGCCTAGTAACACCGGGGAGCTGTTTTTT CASRPSNTGELFF
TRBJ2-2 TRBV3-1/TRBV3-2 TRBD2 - TGTGCCAGCAGCCGAACTAGCGGACACACCGGGGAGCTGTTTTTT CASSRTSGHTGELFF
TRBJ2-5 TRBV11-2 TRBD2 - TGTGCCAGCAGCTTAGAGACGGGGGGGTCCGGGACCCAGTACTTC CASSLETGGSGTQYF
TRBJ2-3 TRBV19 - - TGTGCCAGTAGTATAGGGAGCGCCACAGATACGCAGTATTTT CASSIGSATDTQYF
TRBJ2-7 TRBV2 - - TGTGCCAGCAGCGGGTTTGAAGAGCAGTACTTC CASSGFEEQYF
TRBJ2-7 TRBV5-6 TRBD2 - TGTGCCAGCAGCACCGGACTAGCGGGAGCAAGCGAGCAGTACTTC CASSTGLAGASEQYF
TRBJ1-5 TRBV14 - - TGTGCCAGCAGCCAAGATCCTGCCTTCGGTAGCAATCAGCCCCAGCATTTT CASSQDPAFGSNQPQHF
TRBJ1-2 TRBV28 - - TGTGCCAGCAGCTTAGGGATGACAGCTAACTATGGCTACACCTTC CASSLGMTANYGYTF
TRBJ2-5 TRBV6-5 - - TGTGCCAGCAGTTACGGGCAAACCCAGTACTTC CASSYGQTQYF
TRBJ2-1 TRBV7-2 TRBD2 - TGTGCCAGCAGCACAGGCCAGCGGGGGGGATACAATGAGCAGTTCTTC CASSTGQRGGYNEQFF
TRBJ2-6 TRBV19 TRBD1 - TGTGCCAGTACTCCCCTGGGACAGCTCTCTGGGGCCAACGTCCTGACTTTC CASTPLGQLSGANVLTF
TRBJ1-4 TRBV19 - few TGTGCCAGTAAAGAATCGGGGGTTTACGAAAAACTGTTTTTT CASKESGVYEKLFF
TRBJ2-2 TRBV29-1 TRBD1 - TGCAGCGTCACTGACAGGGCTAGGGCCGGGGAGCTGTTTTTT CSVTDRARAGELFF
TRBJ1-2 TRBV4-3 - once TGCGCCAGCAGCCAAGGTGCGACGGGCTATGGCTACACCTTC CASSQGATGYGYTF
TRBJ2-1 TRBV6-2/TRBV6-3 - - TGTGCCAGCAGTTACACAGGGCGGAAGGAGCAGTTCTTC CASSYTGRKEQFF
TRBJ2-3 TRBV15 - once TGTGCCACCAGCAGAGGGAGCGGTAGCACAGATACGCAGTATTTT CATSRGSGSTDTQYF
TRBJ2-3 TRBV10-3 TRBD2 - TGTGCCATCAGTCCTAGGGGACTAGCGGGAGGAGATACGCAGTATTTT CAISPRGLAGGDTQYF
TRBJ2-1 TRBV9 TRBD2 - TGTGCCAGCTCGGCTAGCGGGCCCCCCCAGGGTGAGCAGTTCTTC CASSASGPPQGEQFF
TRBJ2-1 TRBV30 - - TGTGCCTGGAGCCAGGTAGTAAGGAACAATGAGCAGTTCTTC CAWSQVVRNNEQFF
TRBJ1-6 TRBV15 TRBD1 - TGTGCCATCCGAAGATCAGGGGGTAATTCACCCCTCCACTTT CAIRRSGGNSPLHF
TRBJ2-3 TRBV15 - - TGTGCCACCAGCAGAGACCCAGGGGATACGCAGTATTTT CATSRDPGDTQYF
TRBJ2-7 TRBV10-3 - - TGTGCCACGGATGCAGGGCTGAACGAGCAGTACTTC CATDAGLNEQYF
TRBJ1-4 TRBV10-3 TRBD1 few TGTGCCATCAGCCCCGGGACAGGGGGCACTAATGAAAAACTGTTTTTT CAISPGTGGTNEKLFF
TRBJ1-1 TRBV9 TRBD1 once TGTGCCAGCAGCTCCGGACAGGGGGCGTCTGAAGCTTTCTTT CASSSGQGASEAFF
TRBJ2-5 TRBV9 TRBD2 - TGTGCCAGCAGTACAACACTAGCGGGGGGGCCGAAGACCCAGTACTTC CASSTTLAGGPKTQYF
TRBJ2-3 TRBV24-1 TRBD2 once TGTGCCACCAGTGATTCCCTGAGACGGGAGGAGACAGATACGCAGTATTTT CATSDSLRREETDTQYF
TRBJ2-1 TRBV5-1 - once TGCGCCAGCAGCTTATATACGGCGGGCATGGAGCAGTTCTTC CASSLYTAGMEQFF
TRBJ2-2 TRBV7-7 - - TGTGCTAGCAGCTTAGCGGCCCGCGGGGAGCTGTTTTTT CASSLAARGELFF
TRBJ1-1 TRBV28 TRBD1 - TGTGCCAGCATACTGGACAGGAGAGAAGCTTTCTTT CASILDRREAFF
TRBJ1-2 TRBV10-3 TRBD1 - TGTGCCATCAGCGACAGGGGCGACCTCTATGGCTACACCTTC CAISDRGDLYGYTF
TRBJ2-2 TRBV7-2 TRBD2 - TGTGCCAGCAGCTTAGAGGGGAGGGACACCGGGGAGCTGTTTTTT CASSLEGRDTGELFF
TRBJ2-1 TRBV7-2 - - TGTGCCAGCAGTCCCGTGGTTCGTGGGGGGGAGCAGTTCTTC CASSPVVRGGEQFF
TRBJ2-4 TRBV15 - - TGTGCCACCAGCAGAGATCTCCAACGGAACATTCAGTACTTC CATSRDLQRNIQYF
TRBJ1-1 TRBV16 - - TGTGCCAGCAGCCAATTACCGACTCGTGAAGCTTTCTTT CASSQLPTREAFF
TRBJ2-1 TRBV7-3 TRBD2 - TGTGCCAGCAGCTTAACCGGGAGGGCCAGTGTGGATGAGCAGTTCTTC CASSLTGRASVDEQFF